The clone carrying this TCR beta chain was seen many times. What it recognizes is unknown. The observed sequence ends 3 residues before the CDR3 terminus, with the missing tail filled in from the germline J gene. Profiled with immunoSEQ multiplex PCR; TCRdb holds only in-frame clones, not every one. Altogether around 45,000 clones were found in the sample, and no singletons occur. Germline V gives CDR1 DFQATT, CDR2 SNEGSKA (reference sequence). The CDR3 has 12 residues. The sample originates from a study of T cell clonality in common variable immunodeficiency. General study results and limits: Fewer deletions and N-nucleotide insertions were reportedly seen in common variable immunodeficiency TCR beta sequences.

V and J are TRBV20-1 and TRBJ2-3; D is perhaps TRBD2 (6 bases). The TCR sequence derives from a person aged 18 to 75 in good health. Sequenced input: peripheral blood mononuclear cells. The sequenced part of the CDR3 DNA is TGCAGTTCAAGGACTATAGGAGAGACG. The encoded protein is CSSRTIGET. The CDR3 in its entirety is CSSRTIGETQYF.